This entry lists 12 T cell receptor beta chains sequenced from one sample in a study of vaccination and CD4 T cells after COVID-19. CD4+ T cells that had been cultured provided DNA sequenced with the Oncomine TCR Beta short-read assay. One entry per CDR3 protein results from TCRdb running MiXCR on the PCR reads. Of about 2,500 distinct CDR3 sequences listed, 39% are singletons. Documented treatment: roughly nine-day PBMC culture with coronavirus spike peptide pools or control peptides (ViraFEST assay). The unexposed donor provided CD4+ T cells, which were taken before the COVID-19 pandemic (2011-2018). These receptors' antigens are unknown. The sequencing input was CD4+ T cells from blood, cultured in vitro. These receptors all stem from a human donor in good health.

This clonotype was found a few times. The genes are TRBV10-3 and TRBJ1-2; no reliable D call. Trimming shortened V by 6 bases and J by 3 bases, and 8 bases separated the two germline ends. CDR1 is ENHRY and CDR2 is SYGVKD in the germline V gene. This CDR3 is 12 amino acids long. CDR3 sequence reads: CAISGPDYGYTF. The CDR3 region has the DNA TGTGCCATCAGCGGACCGGACTATGGCTACACCTTC.

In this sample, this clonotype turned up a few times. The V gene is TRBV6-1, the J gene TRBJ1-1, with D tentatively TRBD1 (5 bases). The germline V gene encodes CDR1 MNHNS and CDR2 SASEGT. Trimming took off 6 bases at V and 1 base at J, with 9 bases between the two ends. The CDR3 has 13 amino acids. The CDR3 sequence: CASRATGNTEAFF. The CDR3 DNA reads TGTGCCAGCAGAGCAACAGGGAACACTGAAGCTTTCTTT.

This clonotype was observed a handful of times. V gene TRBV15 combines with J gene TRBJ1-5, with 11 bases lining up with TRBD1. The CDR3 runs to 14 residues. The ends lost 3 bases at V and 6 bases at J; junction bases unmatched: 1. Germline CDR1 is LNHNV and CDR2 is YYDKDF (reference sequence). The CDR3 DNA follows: TGTGCCACCAGCAGGGACAGGGGGCCTCAGCCCCAGCATTTT. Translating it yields CATSRDRGPQPQHF.

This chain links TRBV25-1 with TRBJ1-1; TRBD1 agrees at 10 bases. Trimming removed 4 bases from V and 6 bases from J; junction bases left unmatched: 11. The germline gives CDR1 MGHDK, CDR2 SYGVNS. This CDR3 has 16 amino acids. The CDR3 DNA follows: TGTGCCAGCAGTGGTCGACAGGGGGCGCAGGGCGCTGAAGCTTTCTTT. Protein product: CASSGRQGAQGAEAFF.

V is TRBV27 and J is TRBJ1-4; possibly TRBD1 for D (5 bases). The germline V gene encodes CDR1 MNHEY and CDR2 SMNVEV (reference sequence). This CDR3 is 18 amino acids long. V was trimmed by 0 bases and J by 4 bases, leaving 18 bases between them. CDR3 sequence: CASSLSLGRRRSNEKLFF. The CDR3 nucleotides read TGTGCCAGCAGTTTATCTCTGGGACGGAGAAGAAGTAATGAAAAACTGTTTTTT.

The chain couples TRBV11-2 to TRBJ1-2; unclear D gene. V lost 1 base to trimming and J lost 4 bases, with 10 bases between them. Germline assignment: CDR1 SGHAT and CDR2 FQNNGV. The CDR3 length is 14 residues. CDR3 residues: CASSLVRVGYGYTF. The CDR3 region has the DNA TGTGCCAGCAGCTTAGTCCGGGTGGGCTATGGCTACACCTTC. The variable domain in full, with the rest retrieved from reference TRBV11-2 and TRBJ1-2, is EAGVAQSPRYKIIEKRQSVAFWCNPISGHATLYWYQQILGQGPKLLIQFQNNGVVDDSQLPKDRFSAERLKGVDSTLKIQPAKLEDSAVYLCASSLVRVGYGYTFGSGTRLTVV.

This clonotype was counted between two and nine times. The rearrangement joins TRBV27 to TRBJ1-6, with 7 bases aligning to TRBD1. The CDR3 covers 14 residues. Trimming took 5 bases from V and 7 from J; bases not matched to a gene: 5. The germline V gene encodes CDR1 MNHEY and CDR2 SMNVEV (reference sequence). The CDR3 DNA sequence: TGTGCCAGCAGTATACAGGGGTGGAATTCACCCCTCCACTTT. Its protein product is CASSIQGWNSPLHF.

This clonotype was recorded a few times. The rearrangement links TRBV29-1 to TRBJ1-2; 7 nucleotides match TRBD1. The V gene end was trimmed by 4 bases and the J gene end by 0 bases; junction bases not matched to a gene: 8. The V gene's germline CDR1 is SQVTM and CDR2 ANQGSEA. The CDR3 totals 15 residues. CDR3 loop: CSVVLDRAPNYGYTF. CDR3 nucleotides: TGCAGCGTTGTCCTCGACAGGGCGCCTAACTATGGCTACACCTTC.

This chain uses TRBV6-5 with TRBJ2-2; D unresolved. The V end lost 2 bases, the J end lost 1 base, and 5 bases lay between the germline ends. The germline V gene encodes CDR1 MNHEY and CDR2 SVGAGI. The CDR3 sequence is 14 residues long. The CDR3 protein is CASSYRWNTGELFF. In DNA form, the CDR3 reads TGTGCCAGCAGTTACCGGTGGAACACCGGGGAGCTGTTTTTT.

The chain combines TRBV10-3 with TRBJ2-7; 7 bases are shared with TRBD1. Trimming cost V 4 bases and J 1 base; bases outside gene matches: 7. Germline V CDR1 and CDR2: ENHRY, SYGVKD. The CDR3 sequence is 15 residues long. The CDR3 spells CAISGSGTVSYEQYF. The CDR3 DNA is TGTGCCATCAGTGGTAGTGGGACAGTATCCTACGAGCAGTACTTC.

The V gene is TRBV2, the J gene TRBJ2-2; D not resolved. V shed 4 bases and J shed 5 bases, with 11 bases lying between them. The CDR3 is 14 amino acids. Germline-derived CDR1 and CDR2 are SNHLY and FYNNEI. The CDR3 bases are TGTGCCAGCAGTGCGCGGTTGGGTACCGGGGAGCTGTTTTTT. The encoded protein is CASSARLGTGELFF.

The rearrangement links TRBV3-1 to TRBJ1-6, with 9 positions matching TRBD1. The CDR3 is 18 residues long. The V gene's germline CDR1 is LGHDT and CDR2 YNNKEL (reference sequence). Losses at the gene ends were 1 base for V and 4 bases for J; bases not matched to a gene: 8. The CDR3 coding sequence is TGTGCCAGCAGCCAAGGCCCGGGACAGGGACCGTATAATTCACCCCTCCACTTT. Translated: CASSQGPGQGPYNSPLHF.